The sample holds a few counts of the clone carrying this T cell receptor beta chain. Its specificity is unknown. Staining with CD27 and CD45RA was used to define memory subsets for TEMRA sorting. The sample comes from a study of CD8 T cells in Susac syndrome. Study as a whole: The sequenced Susac syndrome patients comprised more than 5 with active disease and roughly 8 in remission. The Susac syndrome patients were therapy-naive, on corticosteroids, or on intravenous immunoglobulin alone at blood draw.

Study findings and constraints: CD8+ clones in Susac expanded most in TEMRA cells and active patients.

The CDR3 contains 13 residues. In germline, CDR1 is MNHNS, CDR2 SASEGT. Trimming cost V 2 bases and J 6 bases, with 8 bases left between them. With random hexamers, reverse transcription was performed on roughly 0.5 to 1 ug of RNA. A multiplex approach, immunoSEQ multiplex PCR, amplified TCR beta CDR3 across 54 Vbeta and 13 Jbeta. TCRdb itself ran the immunoSEQ multiplex PCR reads through MiXCR, one entry per CDR3 protein. The table has 2,500 to 3,000 distinct CDR3 sequences, roughly four fifths seen once. This TCR was recovered from a human donor with Susac syndrome. The chain couples TRBV6-1 to TRBJ2-1; a possible D gene is TRBD2 (5 bases). What was sequenced was CD8+ TEMRA cells from PBMCs. The sample's subset: FACS-sorted terminally differentiated effector memory CD8+ T cells re-expressing CD45RA (CD8+ TEMRA). The CDR3 DNA is TGTGCCAGCAGTGAAATCGGGGTCAATGAGCAGTTCTTC. Protein sequence: CASSEIGVNEQFF.